This passage covers 12 T cell receptor beta chains from one sample sequenced in a study of vaccination and CD4 T cells after COVID-19. What these receptors recognize is not known. The Oncomine TCR Beta short-read assay sequenced DNA from cultured CD4+ T cells. In TCRdb, the PCR reads were re-called with MiXCR into one record per CDR3 protein. Of about 26,000 distinct CDR3 sequences listed, about 64% are singletons. The treatment: roughly 11-day PBMC culture with coronavirus spike peptide pools or control peptides (ViraFEST assay). The sequenced sample consisted of CD4+ T cells from blood, cultured in vitro. These receptor sequences come from a human donor who had recovered from COVID-19.

The CDR3 protein is CASSLDSGRSEAFF. The DNA of the CDR3 is TGTGCCAGCAGCTTGGACTCGGGACGGTCTGAAGCTTTCTTT. The chain joins TRBV11-3 to TRBJ1-1; maybe TRBD1 (5 bases). The germline CDR1 and CDR2 sequences are SGHNT and YENEEA. This CDR3 has 14 residues. The ends were cut back, 3 bases at V and 6 bases at J, with 14 bases in the middle.

V and J are TRBV12-3 or TRBV12-4 and TRBJ1-5, with 8 bases identical to TRBD1. The CDR3 is 14 amino acids. Trimming removed 3 bases from V and 6 bases from J; junction bases left unmatched: 4. The CDR3 reads CASSFGRGLQPQHF. Here the CDR3 DNA reads TGTGCCAGCAGTTTCGGCAGGGGGCTTCAGCCCCAGCATTTT.

This chain joins TRBV20-1 and TRBJ2-3, with 9 bases matching TRBD2. The CDR3 sequence is 15 residues long. Germline V gene data show CDR1 as DFQATT and CDR2 as SNEGSKA (reference sequence). The V and J ends lost 3 bases and 0 bases, in that order; junction bases with no gene match: 4. In nucleotides, the CDR3 is TGCAGTGCTAGTGGGGCGGGAGGGAGCACAGATACGCAGTATTTT. Translating it yields CSASGAGGSTDTQYF.

This clonotype was counted only a few times. The chain recombines TRBV24-1 with TRBJ2-2; D is unclear. This CDR3 region has 14 residues. CDR1 is KGHDR, CDR2 SFDVKD, per germline. V lost 5 bases to trimming and J lost 2 bases, with 8 bases between them. The CDR3 region is CATSARGNTGELFF. CDR3 sequence (DNA): TGTGCCACCAGTGCACGAGGAAACACCGGGGAGCTGTTTTTT.

The V gene is TRBV6-1, the J gene TRBJ2-2, with D maybe TRBD1 (5 bases). The CDR3 is 15 amino acids. Germline V gene sequence: CDR1 MNHNS, CDR2 SASEGT. Trimming stripped 5 bases from V and 0 bases from J, with 10 bases between. The CDR3 DNA sequence: TGTGCCAGCAGTAGCCAGGGCACGAACACCGGGGAGCTGTTTTTT. It encodes CASSSQGTNTGELFF.

The CDR3 coding sequence is TGTGCCAGCAGTGGACAGGGGTATCAGCCCCAGCATTTT. Translated, it gives CASSGQGYQPQHF. The V gene is TRBV6-1, the J gene TRBJ1-5; 8 nucleotides agree with TRBD1. V trimming: 4 bases; J trimming: 5 bases; junction bases outside the gene matches: 1. This CDR3 contains 13 residues. CDR1 MNHNS and CDR2 SASEGT come from the germline V gene.

V usage is TRBV6-5 and J usage is TRBJ1-3; 9 bases line up with TRBD1. Germline V gene lookup returns CDR1 MNHEY and CDR2 SVGAGI. The trim removed 3 bases at V and 4 bases at J, leaving 7 bases unmatched. This CDR3 is 16 amino acids long. Here the CDR3 DNA reads TGTGCCAGCAGTTATGGGAGACAGGGGGTCGGAAACACCATATATTTT. It codes for CASSYGRQGVGNTIYF.

This clonotype was detected once. The CDR3 coding sequence is TGTGCCAGCAGACCGAGAAGGGGACAAGAGCTAGAGGCGAGGAATTCACCCCTCCACTTT. It specifies CASRPRRGQELEARNSPLHF. V is TRBV27 and J is TRBJ1-6, with D perhaps TRBD1 (6 bases). The CDR3 is made up of 20 amino acids. Germline CDR1 and CDR2: MNHEY and SMNVEV (reference sequence). Trimming removed 6 bases from V and 7 bases from J, with 31 bases in between.

This sequence joins TRBV19 and TRBJ2-2, with a tentative D call TRBD2 (5 bases). Trimming removed 5 bases at V and 1 base at J, with 11 bases between. CDR3 length: 15 residues. The germline V gene encodes CDR1 LNHDA and CDR2 SQIVND (reference sequence). CDR3 bases: TGTGCCAGTAGTGACACGGGGTGGAACACCGGGGAGCTGTTTTTT. Its protein is CASSDTGWNTGELFF.

By share, this clonotype ranks as medium-sized. This chain joins TRBV7-2 and TRBJ1-5; D gene ambiguous. This CDR3 has 12 amino acids. Trimming cost V 5 bases and J 6 bases, with 8 bases left between them. CDR1 and CDR2 from the germline V gene are SGHTA and FQGNSA. The CDR3 nucleotides are TGTGCCAGCAGCGCACGGGGTCAGCCCCAGCATTTT. It specifies CASSARGQPQHF.

The chain uses TRBV20-1 and TRBJ1-1, with TRBD1 matching 9 bases. CDR1 and CDR2 from the germline V gene are DFQATT and SNEGSKA (reference sequence). The junction had 4 bases not matched to a gene; V was cut back by 1 base and J by 1 base. CDR3 size: 15 residues. This chain's CDR3 is CSARAQGQGNTEAFF. DNA of the CDR3: TGCAGTGCTAGAGCCCAGGGACAGGGGAACACTGAAGCTTTCTTT.

This chain uses TRBV6-1 with TRBJ1-2; 9 bases align to TRBD1. The germline V gene has CDR1 MNHNS and CDR2 SASEGT. V was clipped by 6 bases and J by 5 bases; unmatched bases: 13. This CDR3 is 16 amino acids long. The CDR3 sequence is CASSPRGTGGRYGYTF. CDR3 nucleotides: TGTGCCAGCAGCCCAAGGGGAACAGGGGGCAGGTATGGCTACACCTTC.